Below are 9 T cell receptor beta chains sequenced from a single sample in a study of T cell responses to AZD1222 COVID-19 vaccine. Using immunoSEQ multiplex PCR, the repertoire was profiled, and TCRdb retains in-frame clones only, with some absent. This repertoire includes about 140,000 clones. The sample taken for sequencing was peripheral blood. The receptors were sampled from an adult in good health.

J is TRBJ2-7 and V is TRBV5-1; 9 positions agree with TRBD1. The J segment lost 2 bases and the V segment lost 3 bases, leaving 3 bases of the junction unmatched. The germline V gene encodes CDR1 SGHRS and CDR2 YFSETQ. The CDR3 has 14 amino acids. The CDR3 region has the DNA TGCGCCAGCAGCTCGGGACAGGGTCCCTACGAGCAGTACTTC. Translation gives CASSSGQGPYEQYF.

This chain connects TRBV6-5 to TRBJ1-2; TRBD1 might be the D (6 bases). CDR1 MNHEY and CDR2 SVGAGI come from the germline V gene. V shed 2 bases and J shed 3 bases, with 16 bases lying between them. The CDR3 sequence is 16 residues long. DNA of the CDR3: TGTGCCAGCAGTTACGGAGGGGGTGTTTTTGACTATGGCTACACCTTC. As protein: CASSYGGGVFDYGYTF.

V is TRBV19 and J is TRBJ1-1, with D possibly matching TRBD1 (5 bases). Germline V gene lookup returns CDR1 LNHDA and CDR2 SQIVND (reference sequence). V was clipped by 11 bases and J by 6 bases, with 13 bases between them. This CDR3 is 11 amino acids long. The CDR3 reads CASLGGAEAFF. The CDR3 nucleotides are TGTGCCTCCCTCGGGGGGGCTGAAGCTTTCTTT.

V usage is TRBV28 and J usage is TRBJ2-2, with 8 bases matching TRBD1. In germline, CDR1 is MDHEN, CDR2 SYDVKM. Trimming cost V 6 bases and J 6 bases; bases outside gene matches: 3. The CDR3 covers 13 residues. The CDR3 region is CASSLQGAGELFF. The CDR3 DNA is TGTGCCAGCAGCCTACAGGGGGCCGGGGAGCTGTTTTTT.

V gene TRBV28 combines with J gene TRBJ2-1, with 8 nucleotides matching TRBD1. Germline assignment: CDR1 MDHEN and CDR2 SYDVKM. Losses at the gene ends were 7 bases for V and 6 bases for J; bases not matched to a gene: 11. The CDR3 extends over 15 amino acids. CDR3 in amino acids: CASNRQGFSSNEQFF. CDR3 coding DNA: TGTGCCAGCAATAGACAGGGGTTTAGTAGCAATGAGCAGTTCTTC.

The CDR3 spells CATEITRAAYPLEAFF. Here the CDR3 DNA reads TGTGCCACCGAAATAACCCGGGCGGCATACCCCCTGGAAGCTTTCTTT. The chain has TRBV24-1 and TRBJ1-1; D remains unclear. CDR1 KGHDR and CDR2 SFDVKD come from the germline V gene. The CDR3 spans 16 residues. Trimming left V 9 bases short and J 8 bases short, with 27 bases between.

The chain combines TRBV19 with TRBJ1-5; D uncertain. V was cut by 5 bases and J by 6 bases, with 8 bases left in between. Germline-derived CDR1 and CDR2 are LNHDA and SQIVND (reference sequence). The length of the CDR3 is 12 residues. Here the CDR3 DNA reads TGTGCCAGTAGTCAATACATTCAGCCCCAGCATTTT. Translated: CASSQYIQPQHF. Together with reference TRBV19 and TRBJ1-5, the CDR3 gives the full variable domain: DGGITQSPKYLFRKEGQNVTLSCEQNLNHDAMYWYRQDPGQGLRLIYYSQIVNDFQKGDIAEGYSVSREKKESFPLTVTSAQKNPTAFYLCASSQYIQPQHFGDGTRLSIL.

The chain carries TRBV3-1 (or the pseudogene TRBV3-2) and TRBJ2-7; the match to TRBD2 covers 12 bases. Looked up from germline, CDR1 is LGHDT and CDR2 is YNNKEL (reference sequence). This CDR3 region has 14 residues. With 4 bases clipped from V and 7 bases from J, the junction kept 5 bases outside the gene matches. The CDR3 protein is CASSRLAGVREQYF. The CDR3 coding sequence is TGTGCCAGCAGCCGACTAGCGGGGGTGAGAGAGCAGTACTTC.

CDR3 sequence reads: CASSIDPGNTIYF. CDR3 bases: TGTGCCAGCAGTATTGACCCTGGAAACACCATATATTTT. J is TRBJ1-3 and V is TRBV6-5, with D hard to call. The CDR3 loop spans 13 amino acids. In germline, CDR1 is MNHEY, CDR2 SVGAGI. V was cut by 5 bases and J by 2 bases, with 7 bases left in between.